This TCR beta chain was captured by sequencing in a study of shared clonotypes between healthy human individuals. In this sample, this clone turned up once. Antigen unknown. The germline CDR1 and CDR2 sequences are SGHRS and YFSETQ. Unmatched junction bases numbered 4, after V lost 4 bases and J lost 5 bases. The CDR3 is 13 amino acids. Within Nashville, Tennessee resided all donors, each a Caucasian adult. Assay used: immunoSEQ multiplex PCR; TCRdb lists only in-frame clones, some missing. The table lists around 510,000 clones, approximately 95% of them singletons. Findings and limits, study-wide: Investigators expected sequencing depth to affect clonotype sharing among donors.

The rearrangement uses TRBV5-1 and TRBJ2-5; 8 bases match TRBD2. This clonotype was obtained from a woman aged 30 to 39 in good health. Sample: naive CD4+ T cells sorted from blood. Subset in this sample: CD45RA+ positively selected. CDR3 bases: TGCGCCAGCAGCCGGGAGGGGGTTGAGACCCAGTACTTC. This sequence encodes CASSREGVETQYF.